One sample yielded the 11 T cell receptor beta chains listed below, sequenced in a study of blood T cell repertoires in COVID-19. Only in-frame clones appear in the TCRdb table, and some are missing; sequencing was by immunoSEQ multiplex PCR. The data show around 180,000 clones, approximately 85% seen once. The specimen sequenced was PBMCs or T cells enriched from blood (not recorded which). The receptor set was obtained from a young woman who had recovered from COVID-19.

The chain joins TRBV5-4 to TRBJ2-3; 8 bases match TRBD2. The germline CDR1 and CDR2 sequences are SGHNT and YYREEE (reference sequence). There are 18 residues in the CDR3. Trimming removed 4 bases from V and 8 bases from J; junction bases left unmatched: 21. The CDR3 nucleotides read TGTGCCAGCAGCCTCGCGCTGGGCGGGAGGAGGCGTCTTGGTACGCAGTATTTT. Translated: CASSLALGGRRRLGTQYF.

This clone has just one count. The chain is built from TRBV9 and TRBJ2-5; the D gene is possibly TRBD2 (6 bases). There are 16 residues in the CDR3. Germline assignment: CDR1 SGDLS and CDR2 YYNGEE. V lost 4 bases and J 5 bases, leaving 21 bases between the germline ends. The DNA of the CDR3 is TGTGCCAGCAGCAGTCCCTCCTCGGGGGACCTGGAGACCCAGTACTTC. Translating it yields CASSSPSSGDLETQYF. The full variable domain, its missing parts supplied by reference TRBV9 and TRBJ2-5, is DSGVTQTPKHLITATGQRVTLRCSPRSGDLSVYWYQQSLDQGLQFLIQYYNGEERAKGNILERFSAQQFPDLHSELNLSSLELGDSALYFCASSSPSSGDLETQYFGPGTRLLVL.

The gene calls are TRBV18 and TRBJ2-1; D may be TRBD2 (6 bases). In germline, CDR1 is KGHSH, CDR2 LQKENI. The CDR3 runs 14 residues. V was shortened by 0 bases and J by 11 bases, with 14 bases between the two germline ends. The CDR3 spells CASSPPDGGTQQFF. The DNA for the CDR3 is TGTGCCAGCTCACCACCGGACGGCGGGACGCAGCAGTTCTTC.

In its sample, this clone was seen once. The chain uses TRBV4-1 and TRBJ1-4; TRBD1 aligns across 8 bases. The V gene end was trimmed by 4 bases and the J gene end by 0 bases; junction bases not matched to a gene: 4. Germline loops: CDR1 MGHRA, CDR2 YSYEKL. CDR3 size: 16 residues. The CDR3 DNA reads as TGCGCCAGCAGCCCTGGACAGGGACCAACTAATGAAAAACTGTTTTTT. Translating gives CASSPGQGPTNEKLFF.

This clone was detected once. CDR3: CASSPQDRQGGNSPLHF. The CDR3 DNA follows: TGTGCCAGCTCACCACAGGACCGACAGGGCGGAAATTCACCCCTCCACTTT. V is TRBV18 and J is TRBJ1-6; 7 positions agree with TRBD1. The length of the CDR3 is 17 residues. The germline gives CDR1 KGHSH, CDR2 LQKENI. The trim removed 1 base at V and 7 bases at J, leaving 10 bases unmatched.

CDR3 residues: CASSQDLGGGTQYF. CDR3 DNA sequence: TGTGCCAGCAGCCAAGATCTGGGGGGGGGTACGCAGTATTTT. This chain links TRBV3-1 (or the pseudogene TRBV3-2) with TRBJ2-3, with 7 bases that match TRBD2. The CDR3 consists of 14 residues. CDR1 and CDR2 (germline): LGHDT, YNNKEL (reference sequence). The V segment lost 0 bases and the J segment 8 bases; nucleotides outside the gene matches: 5.

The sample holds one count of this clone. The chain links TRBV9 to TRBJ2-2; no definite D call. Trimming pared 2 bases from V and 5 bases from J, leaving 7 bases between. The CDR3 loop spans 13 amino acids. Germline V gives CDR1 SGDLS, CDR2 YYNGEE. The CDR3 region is CASSVSSTGELFF. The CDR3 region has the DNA TGTGCCAGCAGCGTCTCTTCTACCGGGGAGCTGTTTTTT.

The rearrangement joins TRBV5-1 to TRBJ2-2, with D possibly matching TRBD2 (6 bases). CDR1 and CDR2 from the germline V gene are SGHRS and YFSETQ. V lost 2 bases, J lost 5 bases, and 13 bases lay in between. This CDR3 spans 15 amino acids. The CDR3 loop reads CASSFGLGSTGELFF. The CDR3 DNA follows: TGCGCCAGCAGCTTCGGACTCGGGAGTACCGGGGAGCTGTTTTTT. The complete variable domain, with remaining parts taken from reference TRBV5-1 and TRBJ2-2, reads KAGVTQTPRYLIKTRGQQVTLSCSPISGHRSVSWYQQTPGQGLQFLFEYFSETQRNKGNFPGRFSGRQFSNSRSEMNVSTLELGDSALYLCASSFGLGSTGELFFGEGSRLTVL.

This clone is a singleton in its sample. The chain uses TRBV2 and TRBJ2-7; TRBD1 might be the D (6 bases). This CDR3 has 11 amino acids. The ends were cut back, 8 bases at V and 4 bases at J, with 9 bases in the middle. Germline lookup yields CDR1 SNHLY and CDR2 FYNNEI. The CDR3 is CASGQWYEQYF. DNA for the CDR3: TGTGCCAGCGGACAGTGGTACGAGCAGTACTTC.

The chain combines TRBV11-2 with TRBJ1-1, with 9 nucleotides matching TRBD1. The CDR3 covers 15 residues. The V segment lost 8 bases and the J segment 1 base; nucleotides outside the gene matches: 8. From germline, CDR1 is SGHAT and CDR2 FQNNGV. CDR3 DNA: TGTGCCAGCGGAAACAGGGGGCTAGCGAACACTGAAGCTTTCTTT. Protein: CASGNRGLANTEAFF.

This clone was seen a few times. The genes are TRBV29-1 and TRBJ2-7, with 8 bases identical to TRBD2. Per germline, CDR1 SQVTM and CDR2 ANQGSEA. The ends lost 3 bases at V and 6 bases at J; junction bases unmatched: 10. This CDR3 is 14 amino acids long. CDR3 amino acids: CSVEGSLAGPEQYF. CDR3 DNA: TGCAGCGTTGAGGGGAGTCTAGCGGGTCCCGAGCAGTACTTC.